The 12 T cell receptor beta chains below were found in one sample sequenced in a study of cytomegalovirus exposure and HLA in healthy donors. Use of 60 Vbeta and 13 Jbeta primers characterized the PCR. Measured with immunoSEQ multiplex PCR; TCRdb has only the in-frame clones, and not every one. The listing records some 160,000 clones. Specimen: PBMCs. The receptor set was obtained from a man aged 25 to 45 in good health and CMV-seronegative.

This sequence joins TRBV7-9 and TRBJ2-7; a possible D gene is TRBD1 (6 bases). The CDR3 runs 15 residues. Per germline, CDR1 SEHNR and CDR2 FQNEAQ (reference sequence). Trimming removed 3 bases at V and 3 bases at J, with 15 bases between. The CDR3 DNA follows: TGTGCCAGCAGCTTGACAGGAGCACTCAGCTACGAGCAGTACTTC. This sequence encodes CASSLTGALSYEQYF.

The rearrangement links TRBV6-5 to TRBJ1-5; the match to TRBD1 covers 7 bases. Germline CDR1 reads MNHEY; CDR2 reads SVGAGI. CDR3 length: 14 residues. The V and J ends lost 6 bases and 7 bases, in that order; junction bases with no gene match: 9. CDR3 protein: CASSPGQRRQPQHF. The CDR3 nucleotides read TGTGCCAGCAGCCCGGGACAGCGGCGACAGCCCCAGCATTTT.

The V gene is TRBV10-2, the J gene TRBJ1-1, with 9 nucleotides matching TRBD1. The CDR3 length is 14 residues. V was pared by 8 bases and J by 4 bases, with 8 bases of the junction left unmatched. Per germline, CDR1 WSHSY and CDR2 SAAADI. Written as DNA, the CDR3 is TGCGCCAGCGTCCGGGACAGGGTGCGCACTGAAGCTTTCTTT. This sequence encodes CASVRDRVRTEAFF.

The J gene is TRBJ2-4, the V gene TRBV5-4, with D possibly matching TRBD1 (5 bases). The CDR3 has 13 amino acids. Trimming shortened V by 0 bases and J by 9 bases, and 10 bases separated the two germline ends. The germline V gene has CDR1 SGHNT and CDR2 YYREEE (reference sequence). CDR3 amino acids: CASSLAEGAIQYF. The CDR3 nucleotides read TGTGCCAGCAGCTTGGCCGAAGGGGCCATTCAGTACTTC.

As DNA, the CDR3 is TGTGCCAGCAGCCTCGGACTCCTAGCACACGAGCAGTACTTC. It specifies CASSLGLLAHEQYF. The J gene is TRBJ2-7, the V gene TRBV28; possible D gene TRBD2, 5 bases. Germline CDR1 and CDR2: MDHEN and SYDVKM. V lost 6 bases and J lost 5, with 17 bases in between. The CDR3 extends over 14 amino acids. The whole variable domain, remainder taken from reference TRBV28 and TRBJ2-7, is DVKVTQSSRYLVKRTGEKVFLECVQDMDHENMFWYRQDPGLGLRLIYFSYDVKMKEKGDIPEGYSVSREKKERFSLILESASTNQTSMYLCASSLGLLAHEQYFGPGTRLTVT.

The chain has TRBV7-9 and TRBJ2-3, with D unresolved. From germline, CDR1 is SEHNR and CDR2 FQNEAQ (reference sequence). This CDR3 contains 15 residues. V was clipped by 3 bases and J by 0 bases, with 10 bases between them. CDR3 residues: CASSFGQPSTDTQYF. In nucleotides, the CDR3 is TGTGCCAGCAGCTTTGGGCAGCCTAGCACAGATACGCAGTATTTT.

The chain carries TRBV18 and TRBJ1-3; 8 bases are a match to TRBD1. From germline, CDR1 is KGHSH and CDR2 LQKENI. V lost 3 bases to trimming and J lost 4 bases; unmatched junction nucleotides: 5. The CDR3 is 15 amino acids. The CDR3 reads CASSPRRGPGNTIYF. The CDR3 region has the DNA TGTGCCAGCTCACCTCGCAGGGGGCCGGGAAACACCATATATTTT. Full variable domain (missing parts from reference TRBV18 and TRBJ1-3): NAGVMQNPRHLVRRRGQEARLRCSPMKGHSHVYWYRQLPEEGLKFMVYLQKENIIDESGMPKERFSAEFPKEGPSILRIQQVVRGDSAAYFCASSPRRGPGNTIYFGEGSWLTVV.

The chain carries TRBV11-2 and TRBJ1-2, with no clear D. The CDR3 spans 14 residues. In germline, CDR1 is SGHAT, CDR2 FQNNGV. The V end lost 5 bases, the J end lost 1 base, and 11 bases lay between the germline ends. Here the CDR3 reads CASSMGSLNYGYTF. The CDR3 DNA is TGTGCCAGCAGCATGGGGAGCCTTAACTATGGCTACACCTTC.

The rearrangement joins TRBV5-1 to TRBJ2-7; possible D gene TRBD2, 5 bases. The CDR3 has 11 residues. The V gene's germline CDR1 is SGHRS and CDR2 YFSETQ. Trimming removed 0 bases from V and 9 bases from J, with 7 bases in between. The CDR3 region has the DNA TGCGCCAGCAGCTTGGTCCGGGGGCAGTACTTC. It encodes CASSLVRGQYF.

The V call is TRBV19, the J call TRBJ1-1; D unresolved. CDR3 length equals 13 residues. Germline values: CDR1 LNHDA, CDR2 SQIVND (reference sequence). V was pared by 2 bases and J by 6 bases, with 10 bases between. CDR3 protein: CASSISGGAEAFF. The CDR3 nucleotides read TGTGCCAGTAGTATAAGCGGCGGCGCTGAAGCTTTCTTT.

This chain links TRBV6-5 with TRBJ2-7; D is possibly TRBD2 (6 bases). With 2 bases removed from V and 0 bases from J, the gap between germline ends came to 11 bases. The CDR3 sequence is 15 residues long. Germline V gene data show CDR1 as MNHEY and CDR2 as SVGAGI. The CDR3 is CASSYAAGNSYEQYF. Here the CDR3 DNA reads TGTGCCAGCAGTTACGCGGCGGGGAACTCCTACGAGCAGTACTTC.

The rearrangement joins TRBV19 to TRBJ1-1; maybe TRBD1 (5 bases). Germline-derived CDR1 and CDR2 are LNHDA and SQIVND (reference sequence). Trimming pared 3 bases from V and 4 bases from J, leaving 12 bases between. The CDR3 contains 14 residues. The CDR3 nucleotides read TGTGCCAGTAGTATTGGGGCTGGGGTCACTGAAGCTTTCTTT. Translated, it gives CASSIGAGVTEAFF.